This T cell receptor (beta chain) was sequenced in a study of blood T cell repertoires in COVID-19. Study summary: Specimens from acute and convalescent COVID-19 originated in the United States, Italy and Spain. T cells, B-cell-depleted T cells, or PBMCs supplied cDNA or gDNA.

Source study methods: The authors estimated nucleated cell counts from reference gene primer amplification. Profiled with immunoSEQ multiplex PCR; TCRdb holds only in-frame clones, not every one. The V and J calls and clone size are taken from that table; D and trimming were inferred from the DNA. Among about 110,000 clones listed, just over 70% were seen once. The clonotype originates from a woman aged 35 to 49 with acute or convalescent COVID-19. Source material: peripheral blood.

The CDR3 nucleotides read TGCGCCAGCAGCTTGGTGCTGGGCGAGGAAAAACTGTTTTTT. This gives the protein CASSLVLGEEKLFF. The chain is built from TRBV5-1 and TRBJ1-4, with no clear D. Trimming removed 0 bases from V and 8 bases from J, with 11 bases in between. Germline loops: CDR1 SGHRS, CDR2 YFSETQ. The CDR3 spans 14 residues.